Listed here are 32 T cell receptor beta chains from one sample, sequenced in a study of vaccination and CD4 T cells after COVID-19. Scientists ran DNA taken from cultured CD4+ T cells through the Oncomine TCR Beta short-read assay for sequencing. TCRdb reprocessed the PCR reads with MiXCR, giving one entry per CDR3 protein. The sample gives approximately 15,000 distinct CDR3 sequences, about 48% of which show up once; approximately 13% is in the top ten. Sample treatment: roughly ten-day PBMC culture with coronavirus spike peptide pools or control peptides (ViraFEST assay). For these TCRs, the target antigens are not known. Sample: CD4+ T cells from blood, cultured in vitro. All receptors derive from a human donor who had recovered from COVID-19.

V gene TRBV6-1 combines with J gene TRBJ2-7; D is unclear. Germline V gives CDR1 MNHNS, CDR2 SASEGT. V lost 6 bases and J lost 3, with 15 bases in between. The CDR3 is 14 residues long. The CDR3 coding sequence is TGTGCCAGCAGGACAAGGGCGCTCGGCTACGAGCAGTACTTC. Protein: CASRTRALGYEQYF.

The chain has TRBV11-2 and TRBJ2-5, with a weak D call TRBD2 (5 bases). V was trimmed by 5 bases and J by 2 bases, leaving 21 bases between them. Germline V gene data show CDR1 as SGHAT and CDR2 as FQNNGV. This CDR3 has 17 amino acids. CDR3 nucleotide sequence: TGTGCCAGCAGCACCCCTCGAAGGAGGCTGACACAAGAGACCCAGTACTTC. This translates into CASSTPRRRLTQETQYF.

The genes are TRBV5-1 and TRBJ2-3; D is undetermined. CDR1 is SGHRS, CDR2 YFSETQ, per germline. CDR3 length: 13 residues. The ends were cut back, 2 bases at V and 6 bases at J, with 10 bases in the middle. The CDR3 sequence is CASSFWGRDTQYF. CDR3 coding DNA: TGCGCCAGCAGCTTCTGGGGAAGGGATACGCAGTATTTT.

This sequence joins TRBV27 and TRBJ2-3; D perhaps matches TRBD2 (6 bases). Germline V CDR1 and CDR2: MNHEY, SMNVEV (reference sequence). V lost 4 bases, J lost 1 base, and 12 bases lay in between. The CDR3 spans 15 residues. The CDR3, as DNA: TGTGCCAGCAGTTACCGTAGCGGACGCACAGATACGCAGTATTTT. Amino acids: CASSYRSGRTDTQYF.

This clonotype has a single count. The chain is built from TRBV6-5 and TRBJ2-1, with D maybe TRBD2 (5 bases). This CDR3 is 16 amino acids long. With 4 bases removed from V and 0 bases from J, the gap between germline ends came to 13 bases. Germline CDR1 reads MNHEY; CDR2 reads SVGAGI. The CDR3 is CASSSVRAASYNEQFF. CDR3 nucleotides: TGTGCCAGCAGTTCTGTACGAGCGGCCTCCTACAATGAGCAGTTCTTC.

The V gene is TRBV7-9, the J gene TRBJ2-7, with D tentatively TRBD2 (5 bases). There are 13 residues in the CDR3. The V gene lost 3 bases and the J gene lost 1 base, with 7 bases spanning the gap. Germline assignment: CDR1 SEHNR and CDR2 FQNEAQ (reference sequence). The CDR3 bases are TGTGCCAGCAGCTTGAGGGATTCCTACGAGCAGTACTTC. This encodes CASSLRDSYEQYF.

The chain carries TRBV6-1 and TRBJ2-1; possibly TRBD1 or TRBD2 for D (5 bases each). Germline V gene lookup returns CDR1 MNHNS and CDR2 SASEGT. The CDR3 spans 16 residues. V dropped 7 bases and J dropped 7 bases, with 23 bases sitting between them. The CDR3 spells CASTSAGTSKGNEQFF. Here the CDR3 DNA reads TGTGCCAGCACCAGCGCCGGGACCAGCAAGGGAAATGAGCAGTTCTTC.

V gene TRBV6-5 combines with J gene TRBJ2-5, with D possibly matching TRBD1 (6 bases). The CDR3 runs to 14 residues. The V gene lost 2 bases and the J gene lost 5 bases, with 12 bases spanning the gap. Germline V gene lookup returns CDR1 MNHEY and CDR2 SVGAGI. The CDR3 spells CASSYTGSQETQYF. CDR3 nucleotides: TGTGCCAGCAGTTACACAGGGTCCCAGGAGACCCAGTACTTC.

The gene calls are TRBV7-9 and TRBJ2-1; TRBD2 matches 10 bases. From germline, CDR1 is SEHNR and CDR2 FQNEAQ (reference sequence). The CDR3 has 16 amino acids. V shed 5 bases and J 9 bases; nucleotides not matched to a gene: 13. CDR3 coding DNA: TGTGCCAGCAGCCCCCTAGCGGGAGTTAAGGAGGCTGAGCAGTTCTTC. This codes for CASSPLAGVKEAEQFF. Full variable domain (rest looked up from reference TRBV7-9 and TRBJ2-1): DTGVSQNPRHKITKRGQNVTFRCDPISEHNRLYWYRQTLGQGPEFLTYFQNEAQLEKSRLLSDRFSAERPKGSFSTLEIQRTEQGDSAMYLCASSPLAGVKEAEQFFGPGTRLTVL.

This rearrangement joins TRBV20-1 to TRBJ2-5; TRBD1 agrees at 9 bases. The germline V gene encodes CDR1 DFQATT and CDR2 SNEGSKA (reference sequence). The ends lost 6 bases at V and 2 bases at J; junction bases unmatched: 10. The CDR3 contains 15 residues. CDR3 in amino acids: CSARPGQGRQETQYF. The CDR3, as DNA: TGCAGTGCGAGACCTGGACAGGGGAGGCAAGAGACCCAGTACTTC.

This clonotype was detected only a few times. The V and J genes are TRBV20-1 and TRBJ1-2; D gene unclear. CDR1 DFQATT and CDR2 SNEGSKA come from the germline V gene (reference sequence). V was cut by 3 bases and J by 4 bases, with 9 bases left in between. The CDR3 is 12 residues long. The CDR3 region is CSASLGIYGYTF. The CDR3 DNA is TGCAGTGCTAGTTTGGGAATCTATGGCTACACCTTC.

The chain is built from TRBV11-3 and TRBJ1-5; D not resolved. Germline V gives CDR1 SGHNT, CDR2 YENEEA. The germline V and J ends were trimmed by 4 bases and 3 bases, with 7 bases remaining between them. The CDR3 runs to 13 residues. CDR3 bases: TGTGCCAGCAGCTCCCAGTACAATCAGCCCCAGCATTTT. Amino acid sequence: CASSSQYNQPQHF.

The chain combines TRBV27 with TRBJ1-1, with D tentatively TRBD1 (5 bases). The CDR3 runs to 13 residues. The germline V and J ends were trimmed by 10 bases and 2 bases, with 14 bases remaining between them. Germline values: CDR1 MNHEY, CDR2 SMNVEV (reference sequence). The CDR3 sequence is CATLWGGNTEAFF. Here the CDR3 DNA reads TGTGCCACCCTATGGGGGGGTAACACTGAAGCTTTCTTT.

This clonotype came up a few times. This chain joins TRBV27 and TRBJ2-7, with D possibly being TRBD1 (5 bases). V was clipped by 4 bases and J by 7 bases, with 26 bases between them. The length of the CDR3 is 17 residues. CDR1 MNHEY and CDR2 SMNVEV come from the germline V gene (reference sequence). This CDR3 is CASSSFQGFGVPLEQYF. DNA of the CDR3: TGTGCCAGCAGTTCGTTCCAGGGTTTTGGAGTCCCCCTAGAGCAGTACTTC.

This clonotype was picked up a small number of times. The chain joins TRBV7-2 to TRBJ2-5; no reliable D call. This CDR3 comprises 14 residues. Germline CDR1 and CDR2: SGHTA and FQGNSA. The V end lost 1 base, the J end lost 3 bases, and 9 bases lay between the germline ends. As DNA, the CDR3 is TGTGCCAGCAGCTTAGTTAGAGATAAAGAGACCCAGTACTTC. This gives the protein CASSLVRDKETQYF.

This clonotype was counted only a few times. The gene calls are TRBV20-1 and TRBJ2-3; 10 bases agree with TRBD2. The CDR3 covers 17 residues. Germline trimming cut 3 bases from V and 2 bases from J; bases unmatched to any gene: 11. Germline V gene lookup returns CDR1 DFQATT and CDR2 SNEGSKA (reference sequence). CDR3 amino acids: CSASRRLAGETTDTQYF. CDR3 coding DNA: TGCAGTGCTAGCAGGCGGCTAGCGGGAGAGACCACAGATACGCAGTATTTT.

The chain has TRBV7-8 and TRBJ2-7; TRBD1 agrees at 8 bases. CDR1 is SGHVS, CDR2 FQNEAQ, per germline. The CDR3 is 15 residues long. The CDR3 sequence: CATRRGTGGSYEQYF. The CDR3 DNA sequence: TGTGCTACCAGAAGGGGTACAGGGGGCTCCTACGAGCAGTACTTC.

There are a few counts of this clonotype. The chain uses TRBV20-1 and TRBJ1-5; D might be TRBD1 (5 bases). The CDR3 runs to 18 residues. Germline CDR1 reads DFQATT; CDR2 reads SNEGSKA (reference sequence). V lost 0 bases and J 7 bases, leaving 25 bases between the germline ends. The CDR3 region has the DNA TGCAGTGCTAGAGATATGAGGAGCGGAGGGGTCGGGTTCCAGCCCCAGCATTTT. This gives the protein CSARDMRSGGVGFQPQHF.

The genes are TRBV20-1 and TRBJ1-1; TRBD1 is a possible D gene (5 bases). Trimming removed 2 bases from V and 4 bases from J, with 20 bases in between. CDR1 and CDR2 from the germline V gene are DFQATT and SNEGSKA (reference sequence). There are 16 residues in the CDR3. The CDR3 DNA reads TGCAGTGCTAGACTACCCGAGGGAAGGGGCCCCACTGAAGCTTTCTTT. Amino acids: CSARLPEGRGPTEAFF.

CDR3 in amino acids: CASRETDLNTEAFF. CDR3 in DNA: TGTGCCAGCAGGGAGACAGACTTAAACACTGAAGCTTTCTTT. V gene TRBV2 combines with J gene TRBJ1-1; D possibly corresponds to TRBD1 (5 bases). V lost 6 bases and J 2 bases, leaving 13 bases between the germline ends. Germline assignment: CDR1 SNHLY and CDR2 FYNNEI. The CDR3 covers 14 residues.

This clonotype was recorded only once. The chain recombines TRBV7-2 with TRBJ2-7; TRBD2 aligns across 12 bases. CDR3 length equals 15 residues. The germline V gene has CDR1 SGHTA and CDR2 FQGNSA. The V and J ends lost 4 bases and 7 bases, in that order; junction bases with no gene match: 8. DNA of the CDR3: TGTGCCAGCAGCTGGACTAGCGGGGTTTCGGGGGAGCAGTACTTC. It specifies CASSWTSGVSGEQYF.

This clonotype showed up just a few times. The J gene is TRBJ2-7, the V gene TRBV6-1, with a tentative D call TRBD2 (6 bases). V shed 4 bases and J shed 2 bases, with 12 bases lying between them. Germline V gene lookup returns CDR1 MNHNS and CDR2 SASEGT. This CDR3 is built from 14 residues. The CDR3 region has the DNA TGTGCCAGCAGTGCAGCGGGTGGCGCCTACGAGCAGTACTTC. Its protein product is CASSAAGGAYEQYF.

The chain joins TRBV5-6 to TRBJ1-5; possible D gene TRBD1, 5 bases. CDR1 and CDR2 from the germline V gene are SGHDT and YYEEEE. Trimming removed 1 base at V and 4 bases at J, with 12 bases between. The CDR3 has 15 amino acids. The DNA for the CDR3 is TGTGCCAGCAGCTTGCTTGGCCAGGGTAATCAGCCCCAGCATTTT. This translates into CASSLLGQGNQPQHF.

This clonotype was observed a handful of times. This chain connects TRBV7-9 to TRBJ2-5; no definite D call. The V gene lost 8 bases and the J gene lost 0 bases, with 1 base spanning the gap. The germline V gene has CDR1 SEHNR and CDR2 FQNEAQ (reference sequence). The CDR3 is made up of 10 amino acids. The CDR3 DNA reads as TGTGCCAGCGACCAAGAGACCCAGTACTTC. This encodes CASDQETQYF.

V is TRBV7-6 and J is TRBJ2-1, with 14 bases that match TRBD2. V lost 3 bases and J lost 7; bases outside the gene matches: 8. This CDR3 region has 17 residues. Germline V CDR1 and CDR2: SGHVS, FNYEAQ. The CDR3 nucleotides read TGTGCCAGCAGCTTGGGGGCTAGGACTAGCGGGAGGAATGAGCAGTTCTTC. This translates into CASSLGARTSGRNEQFF.

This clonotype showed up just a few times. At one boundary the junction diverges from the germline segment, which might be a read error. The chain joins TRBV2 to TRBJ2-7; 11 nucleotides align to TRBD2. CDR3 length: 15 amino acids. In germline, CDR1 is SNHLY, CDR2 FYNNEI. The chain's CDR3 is CASTRLAGYSYEQYF. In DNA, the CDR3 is TGTGCCAGCACCAGACTAGCGGGGTACTCCTATGAGCAGTACTTC.

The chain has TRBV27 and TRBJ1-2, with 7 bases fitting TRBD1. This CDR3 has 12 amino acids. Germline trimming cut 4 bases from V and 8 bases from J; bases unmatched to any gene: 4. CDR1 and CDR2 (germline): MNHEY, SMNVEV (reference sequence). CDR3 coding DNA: TGTGCCAGCAGTTCGCCGACAGGGGGCTACACCTTC. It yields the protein CASSSPTGGYTF.

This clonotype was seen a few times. CDR3 nucleotides: TGTGCCAGCAGCCCCTGGACAGGGGGCGGCTACACCTTC. Translated, it gives CASSPWTGGGYTF. The chain is built from TRBV28 and TRBJ1-2; 11 bases are a match to TRBD1. CDR1 is MDHEN and CDR2 is SYDVKM in the germline V gene. The V segment lost 6 bases and the J segment 8 bases; nucleotides outside the gene matches: 5. The CDR3 loop spans 13 amino acids.

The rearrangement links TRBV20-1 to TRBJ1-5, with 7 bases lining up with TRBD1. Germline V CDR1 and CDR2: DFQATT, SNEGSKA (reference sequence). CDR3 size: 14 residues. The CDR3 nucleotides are TGCTCAGTACCGGGACAGAATAGCAATCAGCCCCAGCATTTT. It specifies CSVPGQNSNQPQHF.

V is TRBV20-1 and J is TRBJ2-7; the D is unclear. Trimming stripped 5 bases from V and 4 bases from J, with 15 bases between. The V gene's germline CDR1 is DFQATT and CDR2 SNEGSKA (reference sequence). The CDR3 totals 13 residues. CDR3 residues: CSADRPSGYEQYF. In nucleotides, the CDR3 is TGCAGTGCTGATCGGCCGTCCGGGTACGAGCAGTACTTC.

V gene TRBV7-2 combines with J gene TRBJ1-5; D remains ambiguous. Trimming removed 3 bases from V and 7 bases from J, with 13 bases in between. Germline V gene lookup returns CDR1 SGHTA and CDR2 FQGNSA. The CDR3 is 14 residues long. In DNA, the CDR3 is TGTGCCAGCAGCTTCAGGTGGGCTGGGCAGCCCCAGCATTTT. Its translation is CASSFRWAGQPQHF.

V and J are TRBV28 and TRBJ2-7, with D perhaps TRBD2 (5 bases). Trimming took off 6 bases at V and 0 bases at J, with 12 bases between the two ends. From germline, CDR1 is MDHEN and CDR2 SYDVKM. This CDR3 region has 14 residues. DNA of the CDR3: TGTGCCAGCAGCGTCGGGGATAGCTCCTACGAGCAGTACTTC. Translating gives CASSVGDSSYEQYF.